The 29 T cell receptor beta chains given below trace back to one sample, sequenced in a study of blood T cell repertoires in COVID-19. Method: immunoSEQ multiplex PCR; TCRdb's copy keeps in-frame clones and lacks some. The sample yields about 98,000 clones, about 80% seen once. The sample was peripheral blood. These receptors were obtained from a man between 70 and 80 years old with acute or convalescent COVID-19.

With regard to this clone: At one boundary the junction diverges from the germline segment, which might be a read error. V and J are TRBV7-7 and TRBJ1-3; weak D call: TRBD1 (5 bases). The CDR3 totals 17 residues. CDR1 and CDR2 from the germline V gene are SSHAT and FNYEAQ (reference sequence). The DNA for the CDR3 is TGTGCTAGCAGCTTAGGGACTCCGGGGATCTCTGGAAACACCATATATTTT. This codes for CASSLGTPGISGNTIYF.

The rearrangement links TRBV2 to TRBJ1-5; D possibly corresponds to TRBD1 (5 bases). Germline lookup yields CDR1 SNHLY and CDR2 FYNNEI. Trimming left V 6 bases short and J 1 base short, with 10 bases between. This CDR3 spans 14 amino acids. This chain's CDR3 is CASSPRASNQPQHF. The CDR3 DNA follows: TGTGCCAGCAGCCCCAGGGCCAGCAATCAGCCCCAGCATTTT.

This clone was seen only a few times. J is TRBJ2-1 and V is TRBV27, with 12 bases matching TRBD2. The CDR3 is 14 residues long. With V trimmed by 6 bases and J by 9 bases, 6 bases remained unmatched. Germline lookup yields CDR1 MNHEY and CDR2 SMNVEV (reference sequence). The DNA of the CDR3 is TGTGCCAGCAGGCTAGCGGGAGGGCCAAGTGAGCAGTTCTTC. Translation gives CASRLAGGPSEQFF.

The chain uses TRBV7-2 and TRBJ2-3, with 7 bases matching TRBD1. The CDR3 is made up of 18 amino acids. Germline trimming cut 0 bases from V and 3 bases from J; bases unmatched to any gene: 12. Germline CDR1 and CDR2: SGHTA and FQGNSA. The CDR3 reads CASSLASVSGGRTDTQYF. CDR3 in DNA: TGTGCCAGCAGCTTAGCTAGTGTGTCAGGGGGAAGAACAGATACGCAGTATTTT.

In this sample, this clone turned up a few times. The V call is TRBV10-3, the J call TRBJ2-3; TRBD2 is a possible D gene (7 bases). V was clipped by 8 bases and J by 2 bases, with 11 bases between them. This CDR3 has 13 amino acids. Germline assignment: CDR1 ENHRY and CDR2 SYGVKD. The CDR3 region has the DNA TGTGCCATCGGGGGGGGGCTCACAGATACGCAGTATTTT. Translation: CAIGGGLTDTQYF.

CDR3 coding DNA: TGTGCCACCAGTGATGGACTAGCGCACCTGAATGAGCAGTTCTTC. Translated: CATSDGLAHLNEQFF. V is TRBV24-1 and J is TRBJ2-1; 9 nucleotides line up with TRBD2. Germline assignment: CDR1 KGHDR and CDR2 SFDVKD. V lost 3 bases to trimming and J lost 7 bases; unmatched junction nucleotides: 6. The CDR3 covers 15 residues.

The genes are TRBV10-3 and TRBJ2-6; no clear D gene. V shed 7 bases and J shed 0 bases, with 4 bases lying between them. The CDR3 spans 13 residues. Germline V gene data show CDR1 as ENHRY and CDR2 as SYGVKD. In nucleotides, the CDR3 is TGTGCCATCACTAGCTCTGGGGCCAACGTCCTGACTTTC. It is translated as CAITSSGANVLTF.

This chain uses TRBV6-5 with TRBJ2-3, with no clear D. V gave up 5 bases and J gave up 1 base, with 13 bases separating them. CDR3 length: 15 residues. Germline V gene sequence: CDR1 MNHEY, CDR2 SVGAGI. The CDR3 sequence is CASSLPGLGTDTQYF. CDR3 in DNA: TGTGCCAGCAGTCTTCCCGGTTTAGGCACAGATACGCAGTATTTT.

The chain links TRBV6-5 to TRBJ2-3; D is undetermined. With 6 bases removed from V and 1 base from J, the gap between germline ends came to 8 bases. Germline assignment: CDR1 MNHEY and CDR2 SVGAGI. The CDR3 is 13 amino acids. DNA of the CDR3: TGTGCCAGCAGACCGCCGGGCACAGATACGCAGTATTTT. Its protein is CASRPPGTDTQYF.

The chain carries TRBV2 and TRBJ2-2, with TRBD2 identical over 7 bases. Germline V gene data show CDR1 as SNHLY and CDR2 as FYNNEI. The CDR3 has 14 amino acids. After removal of 7 bases from V and 4 bases from J, the junction contained 6 bases not matched to a gene. The chain's CDR3 is CASKLAGITGELFF. CDR3 in DNA: TGTGCCAGCAAATTAGCGGGCATCACCGGGGAGCTGTTTTTT.

The rearrangement joins TRBV28 to TRBJ2-7; 7 bases line up with TRBD1. The CDR3 runs 16 residues. CDR1 MDHEN and CDR2 SYDVKM come from the germline V gene. V gave up 3 bases and J gave up 3 bases; unmatched junction bases: 11. CDR3 sequence (DNA): TGTGCCAGCAGTTTGATTGGGGGACAGCACCTCTACGAGCAGTACTTC. This codes for CASSLIGGQHLYEQYF.

The genes are TRBV27 and TRBJ2-2; 16 bases match TRBD2. V was clipped by 6 bases and J by 4 bases; unmatched bases: 14. This CDR3 is 20 amino acids long. Germline V gives CDR1 MNHEY, CDR2 SMNVEV (reference sequence). CDR3 amino acids: CASRVITGTSGRAVTGELFF. CDR3 DNA sequence: TGTGCCAGCAGAGTTATAACCGGGACTAGCGGGAGGGCGGTCACCGGGGAGCTGTTTTTT.

V gene TRBV2 combines with J gene TRBJ2-1; D gene ambiguous. CDR1 and CDR2 from the germline V gene are SNHLY and FYNNEI. V lost 6 bases and J lost 0, with 12 bases in between. This CDR3 contains 15 residues. The CDR3 is CASRPQITSYNEQFF. Written as DNA, the CDR3 is TGTGCCAGCAGGCCACAGATTACCTCCTACAATGAGCAGTTCTTC.

A few counts support this clone. The rearrangement links TRBV6-5 to TRBJ1-5, with 8 positions matching TRBD1. V shed 2 bases and J 4 bases; nucleotides not matched to a gene: 1. Germline CDR1 is MNHEY and CDR2 is SVGAGI. The CDR3 length is 14 residues. The CDR3 spells CASSYRTGNQPQHF. CDR3 sequence (DNA): TGTGCCAGCAGTTACCGGACAGGGAATCAGCCCCAGCATTTT.

This chain's CDR3 is CASSLGGRALINEQFF. The CDR3 nucleotides read TGCGCCAGCAGCCTGGGAGGGCGGGCCCTAATCAATGAGCAGTTCTTC. This chain links TRBV5-1 with TRBJ2-1, with TRBD2 identical over 7 bases. Germline V CDR1 and CDR2: SGHRS, YFSETQ. J was trimmed by 6 bases and V by 4 bases; bases with no gene match: 13. The CDR3 contains 16 residues.

The chain links TRBV5-1 to TRBJ2-3; TRBD2 matches at 7 bases. From germline, CDR1 is SGHRS and CDR2 YFSETQ. V lost 0 bases, J lost 6 bases, and 7 bases stayed unmatched. The CDR3 sequence is 15 residues long. The CDR3 DNA sequence: TGCGCCAGCAGCTTGGGGCGGGAGCAGAGGGATACGCAGTATTTT. Its protein is CASSLGREQRDTQYF.

This clone was found once. The chain links TRBV28 to TRBJ1-2; no clear D gene. This CDR3 contains 13 residues. Trimming stripped 3 bases from V and 5 bases from J, with 10 bases between. Per the germline V gene, CDR1 is MDHEN and CDR2 is SYDVKM. The CDR3 here is CASSFRREYGYTF. The CDR3 nucleotides read TGTGCCAGCAGTTTTAGGAGGGAATATGGCTACACCTTC.

The chain couples TRBV11-2 to TRBJ2-1; TRBD2 matches at 7 bases. V shed 3 bases, J shed 12 bases, and the junction held 14 bases outside the gene matches. The germline gives CDR1 SGHAT, CDR2 FQNNGV. The length of the CDR3 is 15 residues. CDR3 amino acids: CASSFDGGGPLVQFF. Written as DNA, the CDR3 is TGTGCCAGCAGCTTCGATGGGGGAGGGCCATTGGTGCAGTTCTTC.

The gene calls are TRBV19 and TRBJ2-1; D gene ambiguous. Trimming left V 6 bases short and J 0 bases short, with 12 bases between. Per germline, CDR1 LNHDA and CDR2 SQIVND (reference sequence). The CDR3 sequence is 15 residues long. In DNA form, the CDR3 reads TGTGCCAGTAGGAACGACTTCAGCTCCTACAATGAGCAGTTCTTC. Translated, it gives CASRNDFSSYNEQFF.

This clone was seen at least ten times. The rearrangement links TRBV28 to TRBJ1-5; D might be TRBD1 (6 bases). The CDR3 runs 14 residues. Trimming removed 5 bases at V and 6 bases at J, with 14 bases between. Germline CDR1 is MDHEN and CDR2 is SYDVKM. This CDR3 is CASSVPGAVQPQHF. CDR3 DNA: TGTGCCAGCAGTGTGCCAGGGGCGGTTCAGCCCCAGCATTTT.

The V call is TRBV5-6, the J call TRBJ2-7; D uncertain. In germline, CDR1 is SGHDT, CDR2 YYEEEE. This CDR3 is 16 amino acids long. V was clipped by 0 bases and J by 0 bases, with 13 bases between them. CDR3: CASSLAVATFSYEQYF. CDR3 DNA: TGTGCCAGCAGCTTGGCTGTGGCCACGTTCTCCTACGAGCAGTACTTC.

J is TRBJ1-6 and V is TRBV3-1 (or the pseudogene TRBV3-2); D gene uncertain. Per germline, CDR1 LGHDT and CDR2 YNNKEL (reference sequence). CDR3 length: 13 residues. V lost 7 bases and J 7 bases, leaving 11 bases between the germline ends. The CDR3 spells CASKRSGNSPLHF. The CDR3 nucleotides are TGTGCCAGCAAGAGATCCGGGAATTCACCCCTCCACTTT.

V is TRBV7-2 and J is TRBJ1-4; D not certain. There are 13 residues in the CDR3. Between the trimmed V and J ends, which lost 3 bases and 4 bases, there was a span of 6 bases. Germline V CDR1 and CDR2: SGHTA, FQGNSA. The CDR3 sequence: CASSFGVNEKLFF. The CDR3 coding sequence is TGTGCCAGCAGCTTCGGGGTTAATGAAAAACTGTTTTTT.

For the CDR3, the DNA is TGCGCCAGCAGCCAAGATCAAGGGACAGCATATTCACCCCTCCACTTT. The encoded protein is CASSQDQGTAYSPLHF. V and J are TRBV4-1 and TRBJ1-6; 7 nucleotides line up with TRBD1. Germline trimming cut 0 bases from V and 8 bases from J; bases unmatched to any gene: 7. The germline V gene has CDR1 MGHRA and CDR2 YSYEKL. The CDR3 consists of 16 residues.

This clone was recorded once. This chain uses TRBV6-6 with TRBJ2-7; 8 bases agree with TRBD1. J was trimmed by 7 bases and V by 6 bases; bases with no gene match: 5. CDR1 and CDR2 from the germline V gene are MNHNY and SVGAGI (reference sequence). The CDR3 has 12 amino acids. The CDR3 protein is CASSPGGREQYF. Written as DNA, the CDR3 is TGTGCCAGCAGCCCAGGGGGCCGGGAGCAGTACTTC.

This rearrangement joins TRBV7-2 to TRBJ2-1; D might be TRBD2 (5 bases). The CDR3 is 16 amino acids. CDR1 SGHTA and CDR2 FQGNSA come from the germline V gene. V was shortened by 2 bases and J by 0 bases, with 11 bases between the two germline ends. CDR3 residues: CASSLHAGSSYNEQFF. Written as DNA, the CDR3 is TGTGCCAGCAGCTTACATGCGGGCAGCTCCTACAATGAGCAGTTCTTC.

The gene calls are TRBV15 and TRBJ2-3; TRBD1 matches 8 bases. This CDR3 has 14 amino acids. Trimming removed 8 bases from V and 1 base from J; junction bases left unmatched: 5. Per germline, CDR1 LNHNV and CDR2 YYDKDF (reference sequence). CDR3 DNA: TGTGCCACCCGAGGACAGGGCGGCACAGATACGCAGTATTTT. Residues: CATRGQGGTDTQYF. Looking up the rest from reference TRBV15 and TRBJ2-3 gives the full variable domain: DAMVIQNPRYQVTQFGKPVTLSCSQTLNHNVMYWYQQKSSQAPKLLFHYYDKDFNNEADTPDNFQSRRPNTSFCFLDIRSPGLGDTAMYLCATRGQGGTDTQYFGPGTRLTVL.

The chain is built from TRBV10-2 and TRBJ2-3; 11 positions match TRBD2. V was pared by 5 bases and J by 2 bases, with 6 bases of the junction left unmatched. CDR1 WSHSY and CDR2 SAAADI come from the germline V gene. The CDR3 runs 16 residues. For the CDR3, the DNA is TGCGCCAGCAGTCCGGGGACTAGCGGACTCACAGATACGCAGTATTTT. It is translated as CASSPGTSGLTDTQYF.

The chain links TRBV7-2 to TRBJ2-5; D possibly corresponds to TRBD1 (6 bases). Germline V gives CDR1 SGHTA, CDR2 FQGNSA. CDR3 length equals 15 residues. Trimming pared 0 bases from V and 4 bases from J, leaving 12 bases between. The CDR3 here is CASSLAGRGGETQYF. The CDR3 DNA reads as TGTGCCAGCAGCTTAGCTGGCAGGGGTGGAGAGACCCAGTACTTC.